This T cell receptor (beta chain) was recovered during a study of naive and memory T cell subsets. An equimolar mix of two oligonucleotides served as the beta constant-region primer for TRBC1 and TRBC2. Nested alpha and beta constant-region primers with the SP2 primer drove four PCR rounds on ligated cDNA. One entry per CDR3 protein, called by TCRdb with MiXCR from the UMI-ligation and nested PCR reads. The sample has some 110,000 distinct CDR3 sequences; roughly 36% are singletons. The V end was cut by 1 base, the J end by 10 bases, with 11 bases between. Germline CDR1 reads SGHAT; CDR2 reads FQNNGV. The CDR3 has 13 residues.

This sequence was found in a human donor in good health. The source material was central memory CD4+ T cells from blood. J is TRBJ2-1 and V is TRBV11-2, with a possible D match to TRBD2 (6 bases). CDR3 bases: TGTGCCAGCAGCTTAGCGGAGGGCCGAGAGCAGTTCTTC. It encodes CASSLAEGREQFF.